These 22 T cell receptor beta chains came from one sample sequenced in a study of PD-1 blockade in mismatch repair-deficient tumors. TCRdb keeps only in-frame clones here, not all; method: immunoSEQ multiplex PCR. The sample contains more than 13,000 clones, more than 75% of which appear only once. The time point here: identical roughly 10-day culture without peptide (control). The antigens for these receptors are not known. The sample in question was cells cultured in vitro, obtained from a patient treated with pembrolizumab. All receptors come from an adult with mismatch repair-deficient cancer.

The V and J genes are TRBV7-8 and TRBJ1-4; 9 bases are a match to TRBD1. The ends lost 1 base at V and 8 bases at J; junction bases unmatched: 5. The CDR3 has 15 amino acids. In germline, CDR1 is SGHVS, CDR2 FQNEAQ. CDR3 protein: CASSLVRTGVEKLFF. The CDR3, as DNA: TGTGCCAGCAGCTTAGTGAGGACAGGGGTGGAAAAACTGTTTTTT.

The rearrangement uses TRBV7-3 and TRBJ1-2; D call uncertain. Germline CDR1 and CDR2: SGHTA and FQGTGA. Trimming took 5 bases from V and 2 from J, leaving 9 bases between them. This CDR3 has 13 residues. For the CDR3, the DNA is TGTGCCAGCAGCGTGGACGGGAACTATGGCTACACCTTC. This gives the protein CASSVDGNYGYTF.

The V call is TRBV28, the J call TRBJ2-1; D possibly corresponds to TRBD1 (6 bases). Germline assignment: CDR1 MDHEN and CDR2 SYDVKM. Trimming shortened V by 7 bases and J by 0 bases, and 10 bases separated the two germline ends. The CDR3 loop spans 14 amino acids. Written as DNA, the CDR3 is TGTGCCAGCAACCCGGACAGCTCCTACAATGAGCAGTTCTTC. As protein: CASNPDSSYNEQFF.

This chain connects TRBV7-3 to TRBJ2-7, with D unclear. The V and J ends lost 0 bases and 5 bases respectively, with 5 bases between them. The CDR3 runs to 12 residues. Germline V gene lookup returns CDR1 SGHTA and CDR2 FQGTGA. The CDR3 region is CASSLTKDEQYF. The CDR3, as DNA: TGTGCCAGCAGCTTAACGAAGGACGAGCAGTACTTC.

The chain links TRBV18 to TRBJ2-4; a weak D match, TRBD2 (7 bases). CDR3 length: 16 amino acids. V was pared by 3 bases and J by 3 bases, with 15 bases between. CDR1 and CDR2 (germline): KGHSH, LQKENI. CDR3 DNA sequence: TGTGCCAGCTCACCGGTGGGGGGGCCGAGCAAAAACATTCAGTACTTC. Amino acids: CASSPVGGPSKNIQYF.

The chain has TRBV7-8 and TRBJ2-5, with 10 positions matching TRBD2. Germline V gene data show CDR1 as SGHVS and CDR2 as FQNEAQ. This CDR3 is 18 amino acids long. The trim removed 5 bases at V and 5 bases at J, leaving 17 bases unmatched. Here the CDR3 DNA reads TGTGCCAGCAGCCCGCGGACTAGCGGATTCGCCCAAGTGGAGACCCAGTACTTC. This gives the protein CASSPRTSGFAQVETQYF.

V usage is TRBV7-2 and J usage is TRBJ2-2; the D is unclear. Trimming removed 2 bases at V and 4 bases at J, with 11 bases between. This CDR3 spans 15 amino acids. CDR1 SGHTA and CDR2 FQGNSA come from the germline V gene. CDR3 residues: CASSLMGQVTGELFF. The CDR3 region has the DNA TGTGCCAGCAGCTTAATGGGCCAGGTCACCGGGGAGCTGTTTTTT.

The DNA for the CDR3 is TGTGCCAGCTCACGCGGCGGGGTGAATGGTGAAAAACTGTTTTTT. Translation: CASSRGGVNGEKLFF. This sequence joins TRBV18 and TRBJ1-4; D remains ambiguous. Germline CDR1 KGHSH, CDR2 LQKENI. V gave up 4 bases and J gave up 7 bases, with 16 bases separating them. The CDR3 has 15 residues.

CDR3 region: CASKLERSTEAFF. CDR3 DNA sequence: TGTGCCAGCAAGTTAGAGCGTAGCACTGAAGCTTTCTTT. The V call is TRBV7-3, the J call TRBJ1-1; no clear D. Germline lookup yields CDR1 SGHTA and CDR2 FQGTGA. The V end was cut by 7 bases, the J end by 4 bases, with 13 bases between. CDR3 length: 13 residues.

The chain is built from TRBV5-1 and TRBJ2-1, with a weak D call TRBD1 (6 bases). This CDR3 has 14 residues. Trimming stripped 0 bases from V and 6 bases from J, with 10 bases between. Germline CDR1 SGHRS, CDR2 YFSETQ. CDR3: CASSLGQETNEQFF. CDR3 bases: TGCGCCAGCAGCTTGGGACAGGAAACCAATGAGCAGTTCTTC.

V and J are TRBV6-5 and TRBJ2-1; 9 nucleotides line up with TRBD2. V shed 0 bases, J shed 8 bases, and the junction held 2 bases outside the gene matches. Germline assignment: CDR1 MNHEY and CDR2 SVGAGI. The CDR3 spans 14 residues. CDR3 sequence (DNA): TGTGCCAGCAGTTACTCTAGCGGGAGCGATGAGCAGTTCTTC. Translation gives CASSYSSGSDEQFF.

The V call is TRBV6-6, the J call TRBJ2-4; TRBD1 might be the D (6 bases). Trimming removed 6 bases from V and 1 base from J, with 13 bases in between. Germline V gene sequence: CDR1 MNHNY, CDR2 SVGAGI (reference sequence). The CDR3 spans 15 residues. CDR3 protein: CASRKGVDAKNIQYF. The CDR3 DNA is TGTGCCAGCAGAAAGGGGGTAGACGCCAAAAACATTCAGTACTTC.

The V call is TRBV4-2, the J call TRBJ1-2, with a weak D call TRBD1 (5 bases). V dropped 2 bases and J dropped 2 bases, with 15 bases sitting between them. This CDR3 spans 16 amino acids. Germline V CDR1 and CDR2: LGHNA, YNFKEQ. CDR3 DNA: TGTGCCAGCAGCCAAAACAGGAATGGTCGGAACTATGGCTACACCTTC. Amino acid sequence: CASSQNRNGRNYGYTF.

This clone was picked up one time. V is TRBV6-1 and J is TRBJ2-2; weak D call: TRBD1 (5 bases). The CDR3 is 14 residues long. Trimming removed 4 bases at V and 4 bases at J, with 10 bases between. Germline V CDR1 and CDR2: MNHNS, SASEGT. The CDR3: CASSGRVTTGELFF. CDR3 nucleotides: TGTGCCAGCAGTGGCAGGGTCACCACCGGGGAGCTGTTTTTT.

The genes are TRBV5-6 and TRBJ1-2, with D uncertain. Germline lookup yields CDR1 SGHDT and CDR2 YYEEEE. The V and J ends lost 0 bases and 2 bases respectively, with 2 bases between them. The CDR3 is 12 residues long. CDR3 region: CASSLANYGYTF. The CDR3 nucleotides are TGTGCCAGCAGCTTGGCGAACTATGGCTACACCTTC.

The V gene is TRBV28, the J gene TRBJ2-7, with unresolved D. The V end lost 8 bases, the J end lost 5 bases, and 7 bases lay between the germline ends. Germline CDR1 MDHEN, CDR2 SYDVKM. This CDR3 spans 10 amino acids. The CDR3: CASGVDEQYF. The DNA of the CDR3 is TGTGCCAGCGGGGTGGACGAGCAGTACTTC.

The rearrangement uses TRBV27 and TRBJ1-1; D is unclear. From germline, CDR1 is MNHEY and CDR2 SMNVEV (reference sequence). Trimming pared 0 bases from V and 0 bases from J, leaving 8 bases between. The CDR3 runs to 15 residues. CDR3 bases: TGTGCCAGCAGTTTATCATATAGTTTGAACACTGAAGCTTTCTTT. It is translated as CASSLSYSLNTEAFF.

The genes are TRBV13 and TRBJ2-7; D is uncertain. The CDR3 is 15 residues long. With 1 base removed from V and 4 bases from J, the gap between germline ends came to 14 bases. CDR1 and CDR2 (germline): PRHDT, FYEKMQ (reference sequence). The CDR3 spells CASSLARRTYYEQYF. For the CDR3, the DNA is TGTGCCAGCAGCTTAGCTCGTAGGACCTATTACGAGCAGTACTTC. Using reference TRBV13 and TRBJ2-7 for the parts outside the CDR3, the full variable domain is AAGVIQSPRHLIKEKRETATLKCYPIPRHDTVYWYQQGPGQDPQFLISFYEKMQSDKGSIPDRFSAQQFSDYHSELNMSSLELGDSALYFCASSLARRTYYEQYFGPGTRLTVT.

The J gene is TRBJ1-2, the V gene TRBV2, with TRBD1 as a possible D gene (5 bases). Trimming stripped 4 bases from V and 4 bases from J, with 13 bases between. Germline CDR1 SNHLY, CDR2 FYNNEI. This CDR3 contains 14 residues. CDR3 sequence: CASSVGQGLYGYTF. The DNA for the CDR3 is TGTGCCAGCAGTGTGGGGCAGGGCCTCTATGGCTACACCTTC.

V usage is TRBV7-2 and J usage is TRBJ2-7; D remains unclear. The V end was cut by 5 bases, the J end by 0 bases, with 5 bases between. Germline assignment: CDR1 SGHTA and CDR2 FQGNSA. The CDR3 has 12 residues. The CDR3 region has the DNA TGTGCCAGCAGCATGTACTCCTACGAGCAGTACTTC. As protein: CASSMYSYEQYF.

CDR3 DNA: TGCGCCAGCAGCCAAGAAGGACCCACAGGTGAGCAGTTCTTC. It specifies CASSQEGPTGEQFF. This chain uses TRBV4-1 with TRBJ2-1; D possibly corresponds to TRBD1 (5 bases). Looked up from germline, CDR1 is MGHRA and CDR2 is YSYEKL. Trimming shortened V by 0 bases and J by 9 bases, and 12 bases separated the two germline ends. The CDR3 totals 14 residues.

This clone was found once. This chain joins TRBV30 and TRBJ2-2; D is uncertain. This CDR3 is built from 11 residues. V gave up 4 bases and J gave up 6 bases, with 6 bases separating them. Germline assignment: CDR1 GTSNPN and CDR2 SVGIG (reference sequence). The CDR3 DNA reads as TGTGCCTGGATGGTTTCCGGGGAGCTGTTTTTT. Protein: CAWMVSGELFF.